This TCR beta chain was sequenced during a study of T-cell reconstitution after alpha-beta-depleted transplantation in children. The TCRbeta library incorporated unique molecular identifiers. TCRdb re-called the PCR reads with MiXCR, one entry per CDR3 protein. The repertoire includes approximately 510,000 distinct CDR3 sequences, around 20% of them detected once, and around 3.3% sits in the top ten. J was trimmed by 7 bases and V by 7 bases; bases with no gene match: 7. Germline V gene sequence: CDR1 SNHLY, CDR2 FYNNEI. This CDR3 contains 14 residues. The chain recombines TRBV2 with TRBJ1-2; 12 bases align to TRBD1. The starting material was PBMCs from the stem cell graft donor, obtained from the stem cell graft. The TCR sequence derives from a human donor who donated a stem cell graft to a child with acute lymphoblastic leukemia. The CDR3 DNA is TGTGCCAGCACTTCGGGACAGGGGGCCTCTGGCTACACCTTC. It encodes CASTSGQGASGYTF. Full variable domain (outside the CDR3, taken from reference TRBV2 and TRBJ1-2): EPEVTQTPSHQVTQMGQEVILRCVPISNHLYFYWYRQILGQKVEFLVSFYNNEISEKSEIFDDQFSVERPDGSNFTLKIRSTKLEDSAMYFCASTSGQGASGYTFGSGTRLTVV.